This T cell receptor beta chain was sequenced in a study of CD8 T cells in ankylosing spondylitis. MiXCR was run by TCRdb on the 5' RACE reads, yielding one entry per CDR3 protein. This sample yields approximately 140,000 distinct CDR3 sequences, of which around 8.5% are seen a single time; approximately 3.4% belongs to the top ten. This clonotype has a count of ten or more. The sample taken for sequencing was blood, either unsorted or a sorted T cell fraction (not recorded which). The TCR originated in a male donor with ankylosing spondylitis or in good health (not recorded which).

The CDR3 coding sequence is TGCAGTGCTAGGTATCGGACAGGGATTGGAGAGACCCAGTACTTC. Its translation: CSARYRTGIGETQYF. The rearrangement links TRBV20-1 to TRBJ2-5; 8 nucleotides line up with TRBD1. The CDR3 is 15 amino acids. Looked up from germline, CDR1 is DFQATT and CDR2 is SNEGSKA (reference sequence). Germline trimming cut 3 bases from V and 4 bases from J; bases unmatched to any gene: 10.